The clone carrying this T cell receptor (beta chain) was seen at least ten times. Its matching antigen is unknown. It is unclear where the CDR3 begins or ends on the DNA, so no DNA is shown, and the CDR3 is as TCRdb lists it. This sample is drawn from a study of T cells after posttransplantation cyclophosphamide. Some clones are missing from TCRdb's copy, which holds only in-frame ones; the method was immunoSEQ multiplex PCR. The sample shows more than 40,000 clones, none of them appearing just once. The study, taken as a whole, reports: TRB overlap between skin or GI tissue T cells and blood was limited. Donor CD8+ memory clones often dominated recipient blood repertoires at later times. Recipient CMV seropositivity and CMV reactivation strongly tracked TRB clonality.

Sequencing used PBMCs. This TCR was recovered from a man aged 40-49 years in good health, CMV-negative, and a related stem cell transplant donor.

The CDR3 reads CASPQPPIVGAGTEAFF. J is TRBJ1-1 and V is TRBV12-2; TRBD1 is the table's D call, not checked against the DNA. TRBV12-2 is a pseudogene segment. The CDR3 is 17 residues long, counting both termini.